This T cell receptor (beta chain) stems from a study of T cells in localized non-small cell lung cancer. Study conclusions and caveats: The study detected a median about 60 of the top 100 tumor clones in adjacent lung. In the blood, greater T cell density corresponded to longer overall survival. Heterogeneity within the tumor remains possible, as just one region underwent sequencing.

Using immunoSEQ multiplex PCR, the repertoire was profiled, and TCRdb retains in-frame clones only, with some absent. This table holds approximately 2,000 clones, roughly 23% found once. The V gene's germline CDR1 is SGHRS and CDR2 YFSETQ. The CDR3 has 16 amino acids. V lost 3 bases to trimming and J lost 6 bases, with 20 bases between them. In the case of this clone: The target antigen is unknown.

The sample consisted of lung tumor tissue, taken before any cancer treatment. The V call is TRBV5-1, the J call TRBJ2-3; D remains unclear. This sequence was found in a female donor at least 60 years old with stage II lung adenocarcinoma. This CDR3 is CASSSVSPPFGDTQYF. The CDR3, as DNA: TGCGCCAGCAGCTCTGTATCCCCCCCGTTCGGGGATACGCAGTATTTT.